This T cell receptor beta chain stems from a study of human T cells and chemical hapten exposure. MiXCR was run by TCRdb on the RACE reads, yielding one entry per CDR3 protein. This table has approximately 96,000 distinct CDR3 sequences, over 7.5% appearing once. This CDR3 region has 15 residues. Trimming took off 7 bases at V and 2 bases at J, with 16 bases between the two ends. This clonotype was seen a handful of times. Time point described: patch test 2, 6 weeks after DPC sensitization. Treatment noted: therapeutic diphenylcyclopropenone sensitization with weekly scalp DPC. The starting material was whole blood, obtained in connection with sensitization to the hapten diphenylcyclopropenone (DPC). V usage is TRBV12-3 or TRBV12-4 and J usage is TRBJ2-3, with unresolved D. The TCR was taken from a woman aged 40 to 49 with alopecia areata. Some clones in this sample may be carry-over from other donors' samples. Here the CDR3 reads CASTLAAELTDTQYF. Here the CDR3 DNA reads TGTGCCAGCACCTTGGCGGCTGAACTCACAGATACGCAGTATTTT.